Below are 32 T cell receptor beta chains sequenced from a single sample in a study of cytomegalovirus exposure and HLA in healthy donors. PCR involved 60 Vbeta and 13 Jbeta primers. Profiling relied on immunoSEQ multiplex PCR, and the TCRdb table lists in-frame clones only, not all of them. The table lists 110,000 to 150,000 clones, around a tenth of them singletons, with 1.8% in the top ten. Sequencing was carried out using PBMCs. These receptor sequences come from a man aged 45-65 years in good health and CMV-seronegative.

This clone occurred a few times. CDR3 nucleotides: TGTGCCAGTAGTACCCTAGAGGGCTGGAACACTGAAGCTTTCTTT. This encodes CASSTLEGWNTEAFF. V is TRBV19 and J is TRBJ1-1; no clear D. V shed 4 bases and J shed 1 base, with 13 bases lying between them. This CDR3 region has 15 residues. Germline V lookup: CDR1 LNHDA, CDR2 SQIVND (reference sequence).

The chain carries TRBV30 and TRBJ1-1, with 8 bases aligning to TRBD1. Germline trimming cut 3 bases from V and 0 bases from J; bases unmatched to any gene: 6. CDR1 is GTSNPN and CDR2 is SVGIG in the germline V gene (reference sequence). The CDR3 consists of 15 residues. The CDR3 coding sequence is TGTGCCTGGAGCAGGGGGCTGGAGATGAACACTGAAGCTTTCTTT. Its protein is CAWSRGLEMNTEAFF.

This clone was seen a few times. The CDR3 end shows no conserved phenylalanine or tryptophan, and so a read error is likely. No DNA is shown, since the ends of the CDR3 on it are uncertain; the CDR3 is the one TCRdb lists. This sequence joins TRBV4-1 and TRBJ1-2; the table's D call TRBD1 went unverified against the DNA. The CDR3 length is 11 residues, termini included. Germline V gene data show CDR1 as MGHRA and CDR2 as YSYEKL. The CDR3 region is CASSLPQGTPY.

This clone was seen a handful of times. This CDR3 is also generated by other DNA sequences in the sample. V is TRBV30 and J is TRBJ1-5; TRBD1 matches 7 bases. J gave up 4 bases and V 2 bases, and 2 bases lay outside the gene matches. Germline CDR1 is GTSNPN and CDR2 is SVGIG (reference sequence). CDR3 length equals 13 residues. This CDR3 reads CAWSRQGNQPQHF. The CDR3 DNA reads TGTGCCTGGAGTCGACAGGGAAATCAGCCCCAGCATTTT.

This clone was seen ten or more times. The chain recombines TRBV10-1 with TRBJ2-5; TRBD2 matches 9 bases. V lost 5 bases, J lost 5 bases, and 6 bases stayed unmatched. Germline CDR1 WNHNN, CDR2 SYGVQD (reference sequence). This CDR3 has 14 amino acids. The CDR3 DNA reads TGCGCCAGCAGTCTGGGCCTAGCGGGGGAGACCCAGTACTTC. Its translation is CASSLGLAGETQYF.

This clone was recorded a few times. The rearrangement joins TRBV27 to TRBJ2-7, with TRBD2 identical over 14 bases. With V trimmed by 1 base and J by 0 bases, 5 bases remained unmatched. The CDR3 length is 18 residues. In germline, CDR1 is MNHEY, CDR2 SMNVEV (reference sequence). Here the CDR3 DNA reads TGTGCCAGCAGTTTATTAGGACTAGCGGGGGGAAGCTCCTACGAGCAGTACTTC. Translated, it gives CASSLLGLAGGSSYEQYF.

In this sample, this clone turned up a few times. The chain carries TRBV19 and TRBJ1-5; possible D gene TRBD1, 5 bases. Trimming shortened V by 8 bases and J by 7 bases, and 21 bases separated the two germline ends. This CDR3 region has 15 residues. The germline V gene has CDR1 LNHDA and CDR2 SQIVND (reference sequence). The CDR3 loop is CASGPHLGGNQPQHF. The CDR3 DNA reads TGTGCCAGTGGACCCCATTTGGGGGGAAACCAGCCCCAGCATTTT.

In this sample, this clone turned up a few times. The CDR3 region has the DNA TGTGCCACCGGCGAAGTGAGGAGGTCTAGCACAGATACGCAGTATTTT. Its protein is CATGEVRRSSTDTQYF. The chain combines TRBV15 with TRBJ2-3, with a possible D match to TRBD2 (5 bases). CDR1 is LNHNV, CDR2 YYDKDF, per germline (reference sequence). Trimming pared 8 bases from V and 0 bases from J, leaving 18 bases between. The CDR3 extends over 16 amino acids.

The CDR3 region has the DNA TGTGCCAGCACCTTGCGGGGGGGAGAGCGCACCGGGGAGCTGTTTTTT. As protein: CASTLRGGERTGELFF. This sequence joins TRBV11-2 and TRBJ2-2; 9 bases map to TRBD2. Germline V gene lookup returns CDR1 SGHAT and CDR2 FQNNGV. The CDR3 has 16 residues. Unmatched junction bases numbered 10, after V lost 7 bases and J lost 4 bases.

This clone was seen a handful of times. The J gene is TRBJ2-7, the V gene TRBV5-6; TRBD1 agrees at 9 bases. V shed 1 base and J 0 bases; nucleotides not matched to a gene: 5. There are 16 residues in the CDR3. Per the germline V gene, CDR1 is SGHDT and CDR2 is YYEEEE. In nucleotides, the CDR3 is TGTGCCAGCAGCTTGACAGGGGGCCTAGGCTCCTACGAGCAGTACTTC. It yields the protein CASSLTGGLGSYEQYF.

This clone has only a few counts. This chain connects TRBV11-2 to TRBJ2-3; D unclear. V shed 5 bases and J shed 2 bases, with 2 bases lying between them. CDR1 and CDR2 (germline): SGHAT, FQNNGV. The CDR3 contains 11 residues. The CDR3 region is CASSHTDTQYF. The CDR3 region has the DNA TGTGCCAGCAGCCACACAGATACGCAGTATTTT.

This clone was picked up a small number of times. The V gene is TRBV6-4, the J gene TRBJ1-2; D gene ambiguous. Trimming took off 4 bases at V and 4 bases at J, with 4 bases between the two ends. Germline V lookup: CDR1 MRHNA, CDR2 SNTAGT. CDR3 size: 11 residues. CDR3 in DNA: TGTGCCAGCAGTGGAGGCTATGGCTACACCTTC. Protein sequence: CASSGGYGYTF.

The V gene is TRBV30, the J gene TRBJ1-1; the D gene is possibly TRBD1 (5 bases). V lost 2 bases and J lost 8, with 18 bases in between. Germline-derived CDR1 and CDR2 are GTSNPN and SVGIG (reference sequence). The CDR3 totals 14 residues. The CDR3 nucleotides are TGTGCCTGGAGTAGGTCCCGCAGGGATGCCGAAGCTTTCTTT. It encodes CAWSRSRRDAEAFF.

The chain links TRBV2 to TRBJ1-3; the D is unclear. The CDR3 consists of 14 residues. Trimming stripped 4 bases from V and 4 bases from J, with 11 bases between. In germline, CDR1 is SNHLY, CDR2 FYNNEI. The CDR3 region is CASSGWAVGNTIYF. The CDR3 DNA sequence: TGTGCCAGCAGTGGCTGGGCCGTCGGAAACACCATATATTTT.

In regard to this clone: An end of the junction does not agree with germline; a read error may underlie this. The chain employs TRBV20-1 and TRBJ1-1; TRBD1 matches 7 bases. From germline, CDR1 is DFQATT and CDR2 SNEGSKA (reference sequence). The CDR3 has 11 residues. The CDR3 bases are TGCAGAGCACAGGGGAACACTGAAGCTCTCTTT. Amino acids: CRAQGNTEALF.

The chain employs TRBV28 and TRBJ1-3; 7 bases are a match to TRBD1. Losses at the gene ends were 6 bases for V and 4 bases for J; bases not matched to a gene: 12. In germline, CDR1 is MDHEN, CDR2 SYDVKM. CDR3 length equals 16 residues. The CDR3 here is CASRPTGASRGNTIYF. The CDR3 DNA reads TGTGCCAGCAGACCAACAGGGGCCTCCCGGGGAAACACCATATATTTT.

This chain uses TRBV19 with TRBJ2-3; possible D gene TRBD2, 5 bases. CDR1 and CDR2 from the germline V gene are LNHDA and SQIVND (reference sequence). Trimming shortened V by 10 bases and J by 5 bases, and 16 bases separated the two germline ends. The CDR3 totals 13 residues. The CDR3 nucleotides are TGTGCCACCTCAACTACTCGGGGAGATACGCAGTATTTT. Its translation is CATSTTRGDTQYF.

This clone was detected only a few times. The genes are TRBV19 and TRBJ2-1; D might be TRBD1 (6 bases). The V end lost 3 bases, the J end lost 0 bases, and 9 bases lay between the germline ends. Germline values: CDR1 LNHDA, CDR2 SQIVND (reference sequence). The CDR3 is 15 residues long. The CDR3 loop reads CASSMDRSSYNEQFF. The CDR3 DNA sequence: TGTGCCAGTAGTATGGACAGAAGCTCCTACAATGAGCAGTTCTTC. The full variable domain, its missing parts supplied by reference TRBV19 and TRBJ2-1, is DGGITQSPKYLFRKEGQNVTLSCEQNLNHDAMYWYRQDPGQGLRLIYYSQIVNDFQKGDIAEGYSVSREKKESFPLTVTSAQKNPTAFYLCASSMDRSSYNEQFFGPGTRLTVL.

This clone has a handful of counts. CDR3 DNA sequence: TGTGCCAGTAGTAAATTGACAGGGGGATCAAAGCAGCCCCAGCATTTT. This codes for CASSKLTGGSKQPQHF. The chain carries TRBV19 and TRBJ1-5; TRBD1 agrees at 9 bases. CDR3 size: 16 residues. The V gene end was trimmed by 4 bases and the J gene end by 7 bases; junction bases not matched to a gene: 11. Germline V CDR1 and CDR2: LNHDA, SQIVND (reference sequence).

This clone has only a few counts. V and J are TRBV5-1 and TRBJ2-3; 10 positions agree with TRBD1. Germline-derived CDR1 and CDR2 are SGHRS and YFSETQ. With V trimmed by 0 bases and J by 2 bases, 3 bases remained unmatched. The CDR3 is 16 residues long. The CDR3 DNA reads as TGCGCCAGCAGCTTGGAGGGACAGGGGCACACAGATACGCAGTATTTT. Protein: CASSLEGQGHTDTQYF.

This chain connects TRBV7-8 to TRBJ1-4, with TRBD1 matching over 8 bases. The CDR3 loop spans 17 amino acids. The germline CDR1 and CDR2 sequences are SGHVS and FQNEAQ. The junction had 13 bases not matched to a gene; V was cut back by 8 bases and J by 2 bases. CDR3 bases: TGTGCCAGCTCGATGCAGGGGGCCCGCATGACTAATGAAAAACTGTTTTTT. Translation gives CASSMQGARMTNEKLFF.

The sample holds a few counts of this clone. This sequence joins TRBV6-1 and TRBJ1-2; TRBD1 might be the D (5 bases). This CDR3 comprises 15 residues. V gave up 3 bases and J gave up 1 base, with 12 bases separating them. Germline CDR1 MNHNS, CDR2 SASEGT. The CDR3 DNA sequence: TGTGCCAGCAGTGACTCGGGGGTGATTAACTATGGCTACACCTTC. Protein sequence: CASSDSGVINYGYTF.

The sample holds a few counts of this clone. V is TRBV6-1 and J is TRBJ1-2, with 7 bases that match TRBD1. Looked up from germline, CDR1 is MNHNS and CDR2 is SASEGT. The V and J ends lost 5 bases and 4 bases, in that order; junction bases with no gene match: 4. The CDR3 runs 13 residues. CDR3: CASSKTGSYGYTF. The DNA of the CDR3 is TGTGCCAGCAGTAAGACAGGGAGCTATGGCTACACCTTC.

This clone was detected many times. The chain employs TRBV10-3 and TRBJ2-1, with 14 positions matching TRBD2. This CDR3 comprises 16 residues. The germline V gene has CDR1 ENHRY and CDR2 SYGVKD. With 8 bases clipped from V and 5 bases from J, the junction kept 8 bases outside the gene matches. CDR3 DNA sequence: TGTGCCATCCAGACTAGCGGGGGGGCGAAAAACAATGAGCAGTTCTTC. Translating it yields CAIQTSGGAKNNEQFF.

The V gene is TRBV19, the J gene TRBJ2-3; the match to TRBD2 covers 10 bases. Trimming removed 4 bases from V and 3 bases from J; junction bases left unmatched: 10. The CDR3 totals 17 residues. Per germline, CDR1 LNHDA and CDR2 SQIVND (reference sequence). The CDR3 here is CASSKATTSGLTDTQYF. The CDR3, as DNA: TGTGCCAGTAGTAAGGCAACGACTAGCGGGTTAACAGATACGCAGTATTTT. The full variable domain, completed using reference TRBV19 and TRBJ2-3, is DGGITQSPKYLFRKEGQNVTLSCEQNLNHDAMYWYRQDPGQGLRLIYYSQIVNDFQKGDIAEGYSVSREKKESFPLTVTSAQKNPTAFYLCASSKATTSGLTDTQYFGPGTRLTVL.

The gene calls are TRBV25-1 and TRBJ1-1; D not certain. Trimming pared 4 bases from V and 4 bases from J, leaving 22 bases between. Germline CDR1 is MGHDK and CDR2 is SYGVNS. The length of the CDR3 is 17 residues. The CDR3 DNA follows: TGTGCCAGCAGTGCCTGTCTCCGGGCGGGGATTTGCACTGAAGCTTTCTTT. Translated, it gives CASSACLRAGICTEAFF.

CDR3 nucleotides: TGCAGCGTTGGAATATCAGCGGGGGACTATGGCTACACCTTC. The encoded protein is CSVGISAGDYGYTF. The chain uses TRBV29-1 and TRBJ1-2, with D possibly being TRBD1 (5 bases). This CDR3 is 14 amino acids long. CDR1 and CDR2 (germline): SQVTM, ANQGSEA. Trimming took off 4 bases at V and 3 bases at J, with 15 bases between the two ends.

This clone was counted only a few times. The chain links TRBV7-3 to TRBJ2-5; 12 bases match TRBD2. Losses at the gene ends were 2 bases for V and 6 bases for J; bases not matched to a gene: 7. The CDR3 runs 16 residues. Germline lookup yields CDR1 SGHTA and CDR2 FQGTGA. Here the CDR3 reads CASSLSPSGGAQTQYF. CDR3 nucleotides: TGTGCCAGCAGCTTATCCCCTAGCGGGGGGGCACAGACCCAGTACTTC.

CDR3 residues: CASSSSVDTQYF. The CDR3 nucleotides are TGTGCCAGCAGCTCCTCCGTAGATACGCAGTATTTT. This chain links TRBV7-2 with TRBJ2-3; D not resolved. The CDR3 is made up of 12 amino acids. The germline V and J ends were trimmed by 4 bases and 5 bases, with 7 bases remaining between them. Germline CDR1 and CDR2: SGHTA and FQGNSA. The full variable domain, its missing parts supplied by reference TRBV7-2 and TRBJ2-3, is GAGVSQSPSNKVTEKGKDVELRCDPISGHTALYWYRQSLGQGLEFLIYFQGNSAPDKSGLPSDRFSAERTGGSVSTLTIQRTQQEDSAVYLCASSSSVDTQYFGPGTRLTVL.

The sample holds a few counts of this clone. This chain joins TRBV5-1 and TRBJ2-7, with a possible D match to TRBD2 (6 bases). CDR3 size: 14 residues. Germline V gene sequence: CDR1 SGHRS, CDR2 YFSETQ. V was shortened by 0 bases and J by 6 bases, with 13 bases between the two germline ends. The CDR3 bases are TGCGCCAGCAGCTTGGAGCCTAGCGTCGGCGAGCAGTACTTC. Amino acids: CASSLEPSVGEQYF.

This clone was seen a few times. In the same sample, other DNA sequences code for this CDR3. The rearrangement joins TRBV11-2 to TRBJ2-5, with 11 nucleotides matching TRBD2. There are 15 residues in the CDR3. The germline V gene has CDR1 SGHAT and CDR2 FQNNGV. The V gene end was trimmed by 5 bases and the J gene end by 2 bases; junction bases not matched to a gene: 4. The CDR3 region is CASSLAGGVQETQYF. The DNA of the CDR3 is TGTGCCAGCAGCCTAGCGGGAGGAGTTCAAGAGACCCAGTACTTC.

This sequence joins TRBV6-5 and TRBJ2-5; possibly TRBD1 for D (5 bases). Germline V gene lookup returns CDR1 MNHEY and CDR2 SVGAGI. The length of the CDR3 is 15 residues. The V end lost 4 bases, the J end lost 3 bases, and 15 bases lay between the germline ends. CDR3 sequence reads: CASSSSDSREETQYF. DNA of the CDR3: TGTGCCAGCAGTTCTTCTGACAGCCGCGAAGAGACCCAGTACTTC.